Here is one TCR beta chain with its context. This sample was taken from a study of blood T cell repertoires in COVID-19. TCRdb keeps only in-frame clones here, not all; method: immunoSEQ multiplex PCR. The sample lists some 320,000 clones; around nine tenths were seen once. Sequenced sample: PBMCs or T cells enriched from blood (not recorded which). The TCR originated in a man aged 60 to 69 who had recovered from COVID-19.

This CDR3 reads CATSTFSGETQYF. The CDR3 DNA reads TGTGCCACCAGCACTTTTTCAGGGGAGACCCAGTACTTC. The rearrangement uses TRBV15 and TRBJ2-5; D might be TRBD1 (5 bases). This CDR3 region has 13 residues. CDR1 LNHNV and CDR2 YYDKDF come from the germline V gene (reference sequence). V lost 4 bases to trimming and J lost 5 bases, with 11 bases between them.